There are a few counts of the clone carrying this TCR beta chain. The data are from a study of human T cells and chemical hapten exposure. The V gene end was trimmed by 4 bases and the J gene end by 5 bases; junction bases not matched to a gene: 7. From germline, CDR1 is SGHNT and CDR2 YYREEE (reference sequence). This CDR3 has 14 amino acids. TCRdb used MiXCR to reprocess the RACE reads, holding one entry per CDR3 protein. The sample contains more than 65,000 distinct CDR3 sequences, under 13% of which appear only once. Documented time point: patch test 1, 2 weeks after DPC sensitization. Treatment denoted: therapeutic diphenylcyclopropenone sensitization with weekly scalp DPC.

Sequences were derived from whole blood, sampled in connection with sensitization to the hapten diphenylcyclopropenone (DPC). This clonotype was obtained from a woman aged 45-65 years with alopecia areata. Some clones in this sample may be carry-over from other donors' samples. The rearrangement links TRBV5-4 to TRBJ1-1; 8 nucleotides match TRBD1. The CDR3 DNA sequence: TGTGCCAGCAGCCCCCGGACAGGGTGGACTGAAGCTTTCTTT. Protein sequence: CASSPRTGWTEAFF.